This T cell receptor (beta chain) was retrieved from a study of beta chain features in type 1 diabetes. Overall study context: Patients were similar to healthy donors in age and gender (as well as in cell yields). Examination covered 100 million to 140 million sorted cells spanning all samples. The study, taken as a whole, reports: In all four CD4+ subsets, TCRB CDR3 length was significantly, moderately reduced in type 1 diabetes.

Cell sorting via CD45RO/CCR7/CD25/CD127/CD95/CD27 was performed to obtain CD4+ naive, central memory, regulatory and stem cell-like memory cells. The sequenced template was cDNA made from the entire isolated RNA. Profiled with immunoSEQ multiplex PCR; TCRdb holds only in-frame clones, not every one. The table includes 150,000 to 200,000 clones, about 63% detected once. As regards this clone: What it binds is not known.

The sequenced material came from naive CD4+ T cells from blood. This sequence was found in a man younger than 45 with type 1 diabetes.

CDR3 sequence: CASSFGPDTQYF. The DNA for the CDR3 is TGTGCCAGCAGCTTTGGGCCAGATACGCAGTATTTT. This chain joins TRBV5-6 and TRBJ2-3, with D hard to call. Germline-derived CDR1 and CDR2 are SGHDT and YYEEEE. The CDR3 spans 12 residues. V was clipped by 2 bases and J by 4 bases, with 5 bases between them.